Listed below are T cell receptor beta chains from one sample, sequenced in a study of T cell responses to AZD1222 COVID-19 vaccine. This table comes from immunoSEQ multiplex PCR, and its TCRdb copy is limited to in-frame clones, with some not included. This table has some 170,000 clones, 85% to 90% appearing once. This material consisted of peripheral blood, taken 28 days after the second dose of the MenACWY control vaccine. The receptors shown here come from an adult who received the MenACWY meningococcal vaccine as a control. The CDR3 runs from the conserved cysteine through the conserved F or W. The D gene is left open where the match is weak. The size entry is marked missing in some rows and otherwise reads once, few, many or a size class.

size	V	J	D	DNA	CDR3
.	TRBV19	TRBJ2-1	TRBD2	TGTGCCAGTAATACGGGAGGGCCAAGGAATGAGCAGTTCTTC	CASNTGGPRNEQFF
.	TRBV10-3	TRBJ2-7	.	TGTGCCATCAGTGCGGGAGCAGGGTTGCCTTACGAGCAGTACTTC	CAISAGAGLPYEQYF
.	TRBV9	TRBJ1-2	.	TGTGCCAGCAGCGTAACGGGCGACTATGGCTACACCTTC	CASSVTGDYGYTF
once	TRBV6-5	TRBJ1-6	TRBD1	TGTGCCACCCATGGTTCAGGGGGTCATTCACCCCTCCACTTT	CATHGSGGHSPLHF
.	TRBV28	TRBJ1-5	TRBD1	TGTGCCAGCAGTGTATCGGACAGGGTACATCAGCCCCAGCATTTT	CASSVSDRVHQPQHF
.	TRBV5-6	TRBJ2-2	TRBD1	TGTGCCAGCAGCTTGGTTCAGGGGGTCACCGGGGAGCTGTTTTTT	CASSLVQGVTGELFF
.	TRBV6-5	TRBJ1-3	.	TGTGCCAGCAGTTACTCGGCAGGGGTGGCCGGAAACACCATATATTTT	CASSYSAGVAGNTIYF
.	TRBV3-1/TRBV3-2	TRBJ1-6	.	TGTGCCAGCAGCCAAGGAGGAGGGACCTATAATTCACCCCTCCACTTT	CASSQGGGTYNSPLHF
.	TRBV13	TRBJ2-7	.	TGTGCCAGCAGCACCTCCACCTGGGGACTTTACGAGCAGTACTTC	CASSTSTWGLYEQYF
.	TRBV7-2	TRBJ1-2	.	TGTGCCAGCAGCTTAGTCGGTAGCTATGGCTACACCTTC	CASSLVGSYGYTF
.	TRBV7-2	TRBJ1-2	.	TGTGCCAGCAGTCTTGAGACGTATGGCTACACCTTC	CASSLETYGYTF
.	TRBV24-1	TRBJ1-4	.	TGTGCCACCGGTGAAGGAGACACTAATGAAAAACTGTTTTTT	CATGEGDTNEKLFF
.	TRBV30	TRBJ2-7	TRBD1	TGTGCCTGGAGTCCTGGACAGGGCATTGTGTACGAGCAGTACTTC	CAWSPGQGIVYEQYF
.	TRBV18	TRBJ1-1	.	TGTGCCAGCTCACCAGGGGGGGGCTTCAACACTGAAGCTTTCTTT	CASSPGGGFNTEAFF
.	TRBV27	TRBJ2-7	.	TGTGCCAGCAGTTTAAGGGGGACCCTCGAGCAGTACTTC	CASSLRGTLEQYF
.	TRBV28	TRBJ1-2	.	TGTGCCAGCAGTTTAGGGCAGCTACTCCCCTATGGCTACACCTTC	CASSLGQLLPYGYTF
few	TRBV18	TRBJ1-1	TRBD1	TGTGCCAGCTCACGCGGACAGGGACTGAACACTGAAGCTTTCTTT	CASSRGQGLNTEAFF
.	TRBV28	TRBJ1-2	.	TGTGCCAGCAGTTTACGACAGACATCTAAGGGCTACACCTTC	CASSLRQTSKGYTF
once	TRBV28	TRBJ1-5	.	TGTGCCAGCAGTCCCCCGGGGGGCGGGAGGCAGCCCCAGCATTTT	CASSPPGGGRQPQHF
.	TRBV5-4	TRBJ1-6	TRBD1	TGTGCCAGCAGCTTGGCGGGACAGAATTCACCCCTCCACTTT	CASSLAGQNSPLHF
.	TRBV5-1	TRBJ1-2	.	TGCGCCAGCAGCTTGGTTCTCCGGGTAAGGGAAGCTAACTATGGCTACACCTTC	CASSLVLRVREANYGYTF
.	TRBV20-1	TRBJ2-5	TRBD2	TGCAGTGCTAGTTTAGCGGGGCAAGAGACCCAGTACTTC	CSASLAGQETQYF
.	TRBV3-1/TRBV3-2	TRBJ2-1	.	TGTGCCAGCAGCCAGCACCGGGACGGCCAAGATGAGCAGTTCTTC	CASSQHRDGQDEQFF
.	TRBV15	TRBJ2-7	TRBD2	TGTGCCACCAGCAGACTAGCGGGAAATCGGGAGCAGTACTTC	CATSRLAGNREQYF
.	TRBV5-6	TRBJ1-4	.	TGTGCCAGCAGCTTTATAGACCGGGGGGAAAAACTGTTTTTT	CASSFIDRGEKLFF
.	TRBV7-2	TRBJ2-1	TRBD1	TGTGCCAGCAGCTCAAGACAGGGAAGCAATGAGCAGTTCTTC	CASSSRQGSNEQFF
.	TRBV7-2	TRBJ1-3	.	TGTGCCAGCAGCTTCAGGCAGTCTGGAAACACCATATATTTT	CASSFRQSGNTIYF